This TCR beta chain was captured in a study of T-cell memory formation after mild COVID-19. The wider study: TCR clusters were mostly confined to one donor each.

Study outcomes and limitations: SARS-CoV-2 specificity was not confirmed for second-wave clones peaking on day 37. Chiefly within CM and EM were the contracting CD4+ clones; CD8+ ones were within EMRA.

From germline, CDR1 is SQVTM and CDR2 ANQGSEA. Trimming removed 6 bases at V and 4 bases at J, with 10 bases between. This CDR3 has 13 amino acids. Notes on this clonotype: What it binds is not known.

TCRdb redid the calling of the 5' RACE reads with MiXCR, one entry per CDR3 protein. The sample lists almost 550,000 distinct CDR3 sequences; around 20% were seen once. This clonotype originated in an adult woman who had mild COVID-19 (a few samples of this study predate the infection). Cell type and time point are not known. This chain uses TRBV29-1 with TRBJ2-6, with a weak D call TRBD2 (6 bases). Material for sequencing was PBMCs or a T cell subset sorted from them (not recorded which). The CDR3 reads CSVWEEGANVLTF. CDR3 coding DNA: TGCAGCGTCTGGGAGGAGGGGGCCAACGTCCTGACTTTC.